A selection of T cell receptor beta chains follows, all from one sample in a study of OX40 agonist ivuxolimab in advanced cancers. Sequencing was performed with immunoSEQ multiplex PCR; in TCRdb, only in-frame clones are kept and a portion is missing. This table holds about 73,000 clones, about 93% found once. The starting material was CD4+ or CD8+ T cells sorted from blood, obtained in a trial of the OX40 agonist ivuxolimab. Every receptor here comes from an adult with an advanced solid tumor such as melanoma, head and neck, liver or kidney cancer. The CDR3 runs from the conserved cysteine through the conserved F or W. Each record gives: clone size, V gene, D gene, J gene, CDR3 DNA, CDR3 protein. D genes are given only for firm matches. Only part of the rows carry a size: once, few, many, or a class if the clone is expanded.

>-|TRBV7-3|TRBD1|TRBJ2-5
TGTGCCAGCAGCTCCCAGGGGACAGCTCAAGAGACCCAGTACTTC
CASSSQGTAQETQYF
>-|TRBV6-5|-|TRBJ2-1
TGTGCCAGCAGCCCGCCGGGACCATACAATGAGCAGTTCTTC
CASSPPGPYNEQFF
>-|TRBV28|-|TRBJ2-7
TGTGCCAGCAGAACGGGCCCGCGGTACGAGCAGTACTTC
CASRTGPRYEQYF
>once|TRBV5-4|-|TRBJ2-5
TGTGCCAGCAGACCCTACGGAGGGACCCAGTACTTC
CASRPYGGTQYF
>once|TRBV7-9|-|TRBJ2-5
TGTGCCAGCAGCCCGACAGGACGAGAGACCCAGTACTTC
CASSPTGRETQYF
>-|TRBV2|-|TRBJ2-7
TGTGCCAGCAGTGACGGTCTTTACGAGCAGTACTTC
CASSDGLYEQYF
>-|TRBV15|TRBD2|TRBJ2-1
TGTGCCACCAGCAGTATTGTCCGACTAGCGGGTTACAATGAGCAGTTCTTC
CATSSIVRLAGYNEQFF
>few|TRBV10-3|TRBD1|TRBJ2-7
TGTGCCATCAGATACACCGGGACAGGGAACTACGAGCAGTACTTC
CAIRYTGTGNYEQYF
>-|TRBV9|-|TRBJ2-6
TGTGCCAGCAGCGTAGAGAGGGTGGGGGCCAACGTCCTGACTTTC
CASSVERVGANVLTF
>-|TRBV7-2|-|TRBJ1-3
TGTGCCAGCAGCGGTTCCAACTCTGGAAACACCATATATTTT
CASSGSNSGNTIYF
>-|TRBV5-1|-|TRBJ2-3
TGCGCCAGCAGCTCACTAGGGAGTTACACAGATACGCAGTATTTT
CASSSLGSYTDTQYF
>-|TRBV29-1|TRBD1|TRBJ2-2
TGCAGCTACTCAGGGGGCCTAAACACCGGGGAGCTGTTTTTT
CSYSGGLNTGELFF
>-|TRBV5-4|-|TRBJ1-2
TGTGCCAGCAGCTTCGGGACGGTCAATGGCTACACCTTC
CASSFGTVNGYTF
>-|TRBV7-6|TRBD2|TRBJ2-5
TGTGCCAGCAGCCCAGATAGCGGGAGGGCCTGGGAGACCCAGTACTTC
CASSPDSGRAWETQYF
>-|TRBV7-2|-|TRBJ2-7
TGTGCCAGCAGCCGCCAGGCTGGGGCACCCTACGAGCAGTACTTC
CASSRQAGAPYEQYF
>-|TRBV30|-|TRBJ2-7
TGTGCCTCACTTAGATCCTCCTACGAGCAGTACTTC
CASLRSSYEQYF
>once|TRBV10-3|TRBD1|TRBJ2-5
TGTGCCACTTCGACAGGGACGAAAGAGACCCAGTACTTC
CATSTGTKETQYF
>once|TRBV10-3|-|TRBJ1-5
TGTGCCATCAGTGAGGGGGGAGAATATCAGCCCCAGCATTTT
CAISEGGEYQPQHF
>-|TRBV5-1|-|TRBJ2-1
TGCGCCAGCAGCTTTGAGGCGGGCTCCTACAATGAGCAGTTCTTC
CASSFEAGSYNEQFF
>-|TRBV19|-|TRBJ2-3
TGTGCCAGTAGTCGGCGACGAGCGACAGATACGCAGTATTTT
CASSRRRATDTQYF
>once|TRBV28|-|TRBJ2-3
TGTGCCAGCAGTTTGGAGACTTCGACAGATACGCAGTATTTT
CASSLETSTDTQYF
>-|TRBV29-1|-|TRBJ2-1
TGCAGCGTTGACTCCGGGACTGGGGGGTACAATGAGCAGTTCTTC
CSVDSGTGGYNEQFF
>-|TRBV6-1|TRBD2|TRBJ2-5
TGTGCCAGCAGTGAAGTATATGCTAGCGGAATAGAAGAGACCCAGTACTTC
CASSEVYASGIEETQYF
>-|TRBV4-3|TRBD2|TRBJ2-5
TGCGCCAGCAGCCGAGGACTAGCGGGATTTGGGCAAGAGACCCAGTACTTC
CASSRGLAGFGQETQYF
>-|TRBV7-3|-|TRBJ2-7
TGTGCCAGCAGCCCCAGTCAGGGTGGCGAGCAGTACTTC
CASSPSQGGEQYF
>-|TRBV10-3|-|TRBJ2-2
TGTGCCATCAGTGGAACCTCTCTTATTGCCGGGGAGCTGTTTTTT
CAISGTSLIAGELFF
>-|TRBV5-4|TRBD2|TRBJ2-3
TGTGCCAGCAGCTCCAGGACTAGCGTCTTAGATACGCAGTATTTT
CASSSRTSVLDTQYF
>few|TRBV7-6|-|TRBJ1-1
TGTGCCAGCAGCAGGTTGACAGTGAACACTGAAGCTTTCTTT
CASSRLTVNTEAFF
>-|TRBV28|TRBD2|TRBJ2-7
TGTGCCAGCAGTTGCGATTCTAGCGGGAGAATGTGCGAGCAGTACTTC
CASSCDSSGRMCEQYF
>-|TRBV27|TRBD1|TRBJ2-5
TGTGCCAGCAGTCCTCGGACAGGGAAAGAGACCCAGTACTTC
CASSPRTGKETQYF
>-|TRBV5-1|TRBD2|TRBJ2-3
TGCGCCAGCAGCTTAGCGGGAGTGGTGGATACGCAGTATTTT
CASSLAGVVDTQYF
>-|TRBV18|TRBD1|TRBJ1-5
TGTGCCAGCTCACCGGGACAGCCTAGCAATCAGCCCCAGCATTTT
CASSPGQPSNQPQHF
>-|TRBV11-3|-|TRBJ2-7
TGTGCCAGCAGTCAAAGTGGGAATTACGAGCAGTACTTC
CASSQSGNYEQYF
>-|TRBV19|TRBD1|TRBJ1-5
TGTGCCAGTAGTATTCTTCCCGGGACAGGGGGCTTCAATCAGCCCCAGCATTTT
CASSILPGTGGFNQPQHF
>-|TRBV30|-|TRBJ1-4
TGTGCCTGGAGTGTAGCTCTGGGAGTTGTTGAAAAACTGTTTTTT
CAWSVALGVVEKLFF
>-|TRBV2|-|TRBJ2-5
TGTGCCGGAAACCGGGACTTGCAAGAGACCCAGTACTTC
CAGNRDLQETQYF
>once|TRBV11-3|-|TRBJ2-2
TGTGCCAGCAGCGGACCGGGGAGCACCGGGGAGCTGTTTTTT
CASSGPGSTGELFF
>-|TRBV15|-|TRBJ2-7
TGTGCCACCAGCAGAGACCTCTACGAGCAGTACTTC
CATSRDLYEQYF
>-|TRBV6-4|-|TRBJ2-3
TGTGCCAGCAGCCCGGGACACCCGGGTGGAGATACGCAGTATTTT
CASSPGHPGGDTQYF
>-|TRBV6-1|TRBD1|TRBJ1-1
TGTGCCAGCAGTGTACAGGGGAATATGCGTCGAGCTTTCTTT
CASSVQGNMRRAFF
>-|TRBV5-4|TRBD1|TRBJ2-7
TGTGCCAGCAGCTTGGGTGGGACAGGGTATTACGAGCAGTACTTC
CASSLGGTGYYEQYF
>once|TRBV5-4|-|TRBJ2-2
TGTGCCAGCAGCTTGTTAAGTTTTGTCGGGCGCATACGGACCGGGGAGCTGTTTTTT
CASSLLSFVGRIRTGELFF
>-|TRBV2|-|TRBJ2-7
TGTGCCAGCAGGGACGAACAGCGTGAGCAGTACTTC
CASRDEQREQYF
>-|TRBV6-6|-|TRBJ2-5
TGTGCCAGCAGTTACTCCGGGTCTCAAGAGACCCAGTACTTC
CASSYSGSQETQYF
>-|TRBV19|TRBD1|TRBJ2-5
TGTGCCAGTACCTCGACAGGGTGGGAGACCCAGTACTTC
CASTSTGWETQYF
>-|TRBV5-4|TRBD2|TRBJ2-2
TGTGCCAGCAGTCCGGGACTAGCGGGAGAGGCCGGGGAGCTGTTTTTT
CASSPGLAGEAGELFF
>-|TRBV7-3|-|TRBJ2-6
TGTGCCAGCAGCTTTAGCCCCGGGGCCAACGTCCTGACTTTC
CASSFSPGANVLTF
>-|TRBV19|TRBD2|TRBJ2-1
TGTGCCAGTAGTATTAGCGGGAGGGCCCGTTACAATGAGCAGTTCTTC
CASSISGRARYNEQFF
>-|TRBV7-2|-|TRBJ2-3
TGTGCCAGCAGACACGATCGAGATACGCAGTATTTT
CASRHDRDTQYF
>-|TRBV15|TRBD1|TRBJ1-2
TGTGCCACCAGCACCGCGACAGGGCCGGGCTACACCTTC
CATSTATGPGYTF